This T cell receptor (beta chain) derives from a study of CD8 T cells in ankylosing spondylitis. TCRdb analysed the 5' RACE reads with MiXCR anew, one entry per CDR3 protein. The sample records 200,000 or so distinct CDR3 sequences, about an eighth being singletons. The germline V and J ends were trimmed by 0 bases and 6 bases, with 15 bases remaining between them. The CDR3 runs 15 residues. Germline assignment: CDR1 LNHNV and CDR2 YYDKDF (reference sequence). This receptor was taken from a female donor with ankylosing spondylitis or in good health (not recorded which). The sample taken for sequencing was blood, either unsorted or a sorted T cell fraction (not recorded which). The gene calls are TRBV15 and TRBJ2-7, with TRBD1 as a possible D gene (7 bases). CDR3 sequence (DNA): TGTGCCACCAGCAGAGAGGGCAGGGGGGATATCGAGCAGTACTTC. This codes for CATSREGRGDIEQYF.